Each of the 26 T cell receptor beta chains below was sequenced from the same sample in a study of blood T cell repertoires in COVID-19 (dated by TCRdb to between 2020 and 2021). The library relied on the immunoSEQ multiplex PCR assay. TCRdb re-hosts the immuneACCESS table, in-frame sequences only. Its copies lack some clones; in the studies checked, an unresolved V gene accounts for under half of them, and the cause for the rest is not known. The sample has around 250,000 clones on record, about 88% of them singletons. Around 4.6% of the sample goes to the ten largest clones. The sample comprised peripheral blood. These receptor sequences come from a woman aged 40 to 50 who had recovered from COVID-19.

This clone showed up just a few times. The chain is built from TRBV19 and TRBJ1-1; tentative D call: TRBD1 (5 bases). The CDR3 contains 13 residues. The germline V gene has CDR1 LNHDA and CDR2 SQIVND (reference sequence). V was cut by 2 bases and J by 3 bases, with 7 bases left in between. This CDR3 is CASSIKGDTEAFF. CDR3 DNA sequence: TGTGCCAGTAGTATAAAAGGGGACACTGAAGCTTTCTTT.

The chain is built from TRBV9 and TRBJ2-6; D possibly corresponds to TRBD1 (5 bases). Trimming pared 3 bases from V and 1 base from J, leaving 14 bases between. The length of the CDR3 is 17 residues. From germline, CDR1 is SGDLS and CDR2 YYNGEE. The CDR3 loop reads CASSEPQGLSGANVLTF. CDR3 sequence (DNA): TGTGCCAGCAGCGAGCCCCAGGGTTTATCTGGGGCCAACGTCCTGACTTTC.

The rearrangement joins TRBV7-6 to TRBJ1-6; the match to TRBD1 covers 9 bases. CDR3 length: 15 residues. With V trimmed by 6 bases and J by 7 bases, 7 bases remained unmatched. Germline loops: CDR1 SGHVS, CDR2 FNYEAQ. The CDR3 DNA follows: TGTGCCAGCAGTTTCGCCGGACAGGGGAATTCACCCCTCCACTTT. Translating gives CASSFAGQGNSPLHF.

This clone was seen a single time. J is TRBJ2-1 and V is TRBV11-3; 9 positions agree with TRBD2. The CDR3 has 19 amino acids. The V gene's germline CDR1 is SGHNT and CDR2 YENEEA. The V and J ends lost 4 bases and 0 bases, in that order; junction bases with no gene match: 13. CDR3 residues: CASSYPSSGDSLSYNEQFF. The DNA for the CDR3 is TGTGCCAGCAGCTACCCCTCTAGCGGGGACTCTCTCTCCTACAATGAGCAGTTCTTC.

The chain links TRBV10-3 to TRBJ1-4; the D gene is possibly TRBD1 (5 bases). Trimming pared 6 bases from V and 0 bases from J, leaving 8 bases between. From germline, CDR1 is ENHRY and CDR2 SYGVKD. The CDR3 totals 14 residues. The CDR3 loop is CAIRDTATNEKLFF. The CDR3 bases are TGTGCCATCAGGGACACTGCAACTAATGAAAAACTGTTTTTT.

V is TRBV12-2 and J is TRBJ2-3; TRBD2, the table's D call, was not compared with the DNA. TRBV12-2 is flagged as a pseudogene. This CDR3 region has 16 residues. The CDR3 bases are TGTGCAAGTCGCTTGGAGCGGGGCTTAGACACAGATACGCAGTATTTT. It yields the protein CASRLERGLDTDTQYF.

The chain recombines TRBV19 with TRBJ1-2, with D possibly matching TRBD1 (5 bases). CDR3 length equals 13 residues. From germline, CDR1 is LNHDA and CDR2 SQIVND (reference sequence). Trimming pared 6 bases from V and 4 bases from J, leaving 12 bases between. CDR3 amino acids: CASRSRDSYGYTF. CDR3 in DNA: TGTGCCAGTAGATCCAGGGATTCCTATGGCTACACCTTC. Using reference TRBV19 and TRBJ1-2 for the parts outside the CDR3, the full variable domain is DGGITQSPKYLFRKEGQNVTLSCEQNLNHDAMYWYRQDPGQGLRLIYYSQIVNDFQKGDIAEGYSVSREKKESFPLTVTSAQKNPTAFYLCASRSRDSYGYTFGSGTRLTVV.

The V call is TRBV19, the J call TRBJ2-7; 15 positions match TRBD2. The V segment lost 2 bases and the J segment 6 bases; nucleotides outside the gene matches: 8. Germline loops: CDR1 LNHDA, CDR2 SQIVND (reference sequence). The CDR3 runs 17 residues. CDR3 sequence: CASSIRRTSGGASEQYF. The DNA for the CDR3 is TGTGCCAGTAGTATAAGGAGGACTAGCGGGGGGGCCTCCGAGCAGTACTTC.

This chain links TRBV2 with TRBJ2-7; possibly TRBD1 for D (6 bases). The CDR3 length is 12 residues. CDR1 is SNHLY, CDR2 FYNNEI, per germline. In nucleotides, the CDR3 is TGTGCGAAACAGGGAAGATACTACGAGCAGTACTTC. Protein: CAKQGRYYEQYF. Full variable domain (missing parts from reference TRBV2 and TRBJ2-7): EPEVTQTPSHQVTQMGQEVILRCVPISNHLYFYWYRQILGQKVEFLVSFYNNEISEKSEIFDDQFSVERPDGSNFTLKIRSTKLEDSAMYFCAKQGRYYEQYFGPGTRLTVT.

This chain uses TRBV18 with TRBJ2-2, with TRBD2 matching over 10 bases. Per germline, CDR1 KGHSH and CDR2 LQKENI. The V segment lost 4 bases and the J segment 4 bases; nucleotides outside the gene matches: 12. CDR3 size: 18 residues. CDR3 residues: CASSLKLAGAPSTGELFF. DNA of the CDR3: TGTGCCAGCTCACTGAAGCTAGCGGGGGCCCCGAGCACCGGGGAGCTGTTTTTT. Drawing the rest from reference TRBV18 and TRBJ2-2, the complete variable domain is NAGVMQNPRHLVRRRGQEARLRCSPMKGHSHVYWYRQLPEEGLKFMVYLQKENIIDESGMPKERFSAEFPKEGPSILRIQQVVRGDSAAYFCASSLKLAGAPSTGELFFGEGSRLTVL.

The genes are TRBV9 and TRBJ2-1; 8 bases agree with TRBD2. V trimming: 0 bases; J trimming: 1 base; junction bases outside the gene matches: 6. Germline CDR1 reads SGDLS; CDR2 reads YYNGEE. This CDR3 region has 17 residues. CDR3 sequence reads: CASSVGTSGFSYNEQFF. CDR3 nucleotide sequence: TGTGCCAGCAGCGTAGGTACTAGCGGTTTTTCCTACAATGAGCAGTTCTTC.

This chain connects TRBV29-1 to TRBJ2-6, with D maybe TRBD1 (6 bases). The CDR3 sequence is 16 residues long. Germline values: CDR1 SQVTM, CDR2 ANQGSEA. V dropped 5 bases and J dropped 1 base, with 15 bases sitting between them. CDR3 amino acids: CSVSEGDVSGANVLTF. CDR3 bases: TGCAGCGTTTCAGAGGGGGACGTTTCTGGGGCCAACGTCCTGACTTTC.

This clone was detected once. This rearrangement joins TRBV6-1 to TRBJ1-6; a weak D match, TRBD1 (5 bases). The CDR3 contains 15 residues. Trimming stripped 1 base from V and 7 bases from J, with 11 bases between. Germline assignment: CDR1 MNHNS and CDR2 SASEGT. The DNA for the CDR3 is TGTGCCAGCAGTGAAGAACCAGGGAGGAATTCACCCCTCCACTTT. It encodes CASSEEPGRNSPLHF.

The chain links TRBV11-2 to TRBJ1-1, with unresolved D. The CDR3 length is 13 residues. The V end lost 6 bases, the J end lost 0 bases, and 8 bases lay between the germline ends. Germline CDR1 is SGHAT and CDR2 is FQNNGV. DNA for the CDR3: TGTGCCAGCAGAGAGAGGATGAACACTGAAGCTTTCTTT. Encoded protein: CASRERMNTEAFF. Drawing the rest from reference TRBV11-2 and TRBJ1-1, the complete variable domain is EAGVAQSPRYKIIEKRQSVAFWCNPISGHATLYWYQQILGQGPKLLIQFQNNGVVDDSQLPKDRFSAERLKGVDSTLKIQPAKLEDSAVYLCASRERMNTEAFFGQGTRLTVV.

The V call is TRBV7-2, the J call TRBJ2-3, with D possibly matching TRBD2 (5 bases). The CDR3 spans 17 residues. The germline V and J ends were trimmed by 1 base and 0 bases, with 14 bases remaining between them. Germline CDR1 is SGHTA and CDR2 is FQGNSA. This CDR3 is CASSLDPAAASTDTQYF. The CDR3 DNA sequence: TGTGCCAGCAGCTTAGACCCAGCGGCGGCGAGCACAGATACGCAGTATTTT.

This clone was seen a single time. This sequence joins TRBV10-2 and TRBJ1-5; D perhaps matches TRBD1 (6 bases). There are 15 residues in the CDR3. The germline CDR1 and CDR2 sequences are WSHSY and SAAADI. The germline V and J ends were trimmed by 11 bases and 1 base, with 18 bases remaining between them. The CDR3 protein is CAFHEGHESNQPQHF. The CDR3 DNA reads as TGCGCCTTCCATGAGGGACACGAAAGCAATCAGCCCCAGCATTTT.

CDR3 sequence reads: CASSFARAPNTEAFF. In DNA form, the CDR3 reads TGCGCCAGCAGCTTTGCCAGGGCACCGAACACTGAAGCTTTCTTT. The V call is TRBV5-1, the J call TRBJ1-1; possible D gene TRBD1, 5 bases. V lost 2 bases and J lost 1, with 12 bases in between. Germline V gene lookup returns CDR1 SGHRS and CDR2 YFSETQ. This CDR3 is built from 15 residues.

The rearrangement links TRBV5-1 to TRBJ2-3; 10 nucleotides agree with TRBD2. Germline V gene data show CDR1 as SGHRS and CDR2 as YFSETQ. The length of the CDR3 is 15 residues. V trimming: 4 bases; J trimming: 4 bases; junction bases outside the gene matches: 6. The CDR3 DNA reads as TGCGCCAGCAGCCTCAGCGGGGGGGCGGCAGATACGCAGTATTTT. Its translation: CASSLSGGAADTQYF.

This chain joins TRBV3-1 (or the pseudogene TRBV3-2) and TRBJ2-5; 7 nucleotides line up with TRBD1. Germline V gives CDR1 LGHDT, CDR2 YNNKEL (reference sequence). V was clipped by 7 bases and J by 2 bases; unmatched bases: 7. The CDR3 totals 14 residues. The CDR3 DNA follows: TGTGCCAGCAATCCAAGGGGGCCGCAAGAGACCCAGTACTTC. Encoded protein: CASNPRGPQETQYF.

V and J are TRBV5-1 and TRBJ2-2, with TRBD2 identical over 13 bases. The V gene's germline CDR1 is SGHRS and CDR2 YFSETQ. The CDR3 extends over 15 amino acids. V shed 4 bases and J 5 bases; nucleotides not matched to a gene: 2. The DNA for the CDR3 is TGCGCCAGCAGCGGACTAGCGGGAGAGACCGGGGAGCTGTTTTTT. It encodes CASSGLAGETGELFF.

The V call is TRBV9, the J call TRBJ2-3; unclear D gene. Trimming left V 0 bases short and J 3 bases short, with 14 bases between. The CDR3 is 16 amino acids. Germline V gives CDR1 SGDLS, CDR2 YYNGEE. In DNA form, the CDR3 reads TGTGCCAGCAGCGTAGATCCGCGCCCCCCAACAGATACGCAGTATTTT. This encodes CASSVDPRPPTDTQYF.

V usage is TRBV5-1 and J usage is TRBJ1-2; tentatively, D is TRBD1 (6 bases). Germline-derived CDR1 and CDR2 are SGHRS and YFSETQ. V was trimmed by 6 bases and J by 4 bases, leaving 16 bases between them. This CDR3 region has 14 residues. As DNA, the CDR3 is TGCGCCAGCAACGGGGACACGTCCGTCTATGGCTACACCTTC. Translation gives CASNGDTSVYGYTF.

CDR3 in amino acids: CASSHRTGGSLSGANVLTF. The CDR3 nucleotides read TGCGCCAGCAGCCACCGGACAGGGGGTTCCCTCTCTGGGGCCAACGTCCTGACTTTC. The rearrangement links TRBV4-1 to TRBJ2-6; 10 nucleotides align to TRBD1. Germline loops: CDR1 MGHRA, CDR2 YSYEKL. The CDR3 has 19 amino acids. The trim removed 3 bases at V and 0 bases at J, leaving 8 bases unmatched.

The V call is TRBV9, the J call TRBJ2-3; tentative D call: TRBD1 (5 bases). CDR1 and CDR2 from the germline V gene are SGDLS and YYNGEE. The CDR3 length is 16 residues. Trimming took off 0 bases at V and 6 bases at J, with 17 bases between the two ends. The CDR3 loop reads CASSVAVGGAGDTQYF. The CDR3 region has the DNA TGTGCCAGCAGCGTAGCGGTGGGTGGGGCAGGGGATACGCAGTATTTT.

The CDR3 region is CASSWSPGNSGANVLTF. The CDR3 DNA reads TGCGCCAGCAGCTGGAGTCCGGGAAACTCTGGGGCCAACGTCCTGACTTTC. The rearrangement uses TRBV5-1 and TRBJ2-6, with D possibly TRBD2 on 5 matching bases. This CDR3 region has 17 residues. Germline values: CDR1 SGHRS, CDR2 YFSETQ. V lost 3 bases to trimming and J lost 0 bases, with 13 bases between them. The full variable domain, completed using reference TRBV5-1 and TRBJ2-6, is KAGVTQTPRYLIKTRGQQVTLSCSPISGHRSVSWYQQTPGQGLQFLFEYFSETQRNKGNFPGRFSGRQFSNSRSEMNVSTLELGDSALYLCASSWSPGNSGANVLTFGAGSRLTVL.

The chain combines TRBV4-3 with TRBJ2-2; D perhaps matches TRBD1 (6 bases). Germline V gene lookup returns CDR1 LGHNA and CDR2 YSLEER. The length of the CDR3 is 16 residues. V lost 2 bases, J lost 5 bases, and 15 bases lay in between. CDR3 amino acids: CASSQLPGAGTGELFF. For the CDR3, the DNA is TGCGCCAGCAGCCAACTACCAGGGGCAGGGACCGGGGAGCTGTTTTTT.